The rows below give T cell receptor beta chains drawn from one sample of a study of shared clonotypes between healthy human individuals. Method: immunoSEQ multiplex PCR; TCRdb's copy keeps in-frame clones and lacks some. The sample lists 450,000 to 700,000 clones; around 95% were seen once. Sequencing was performed on naive CD8+ T cells sorted from blood. The source of these receptors is a young woman in good health. The CDR3 runs from the conserved cysteine through the conserved F or W. The D gene is left open where the match is weak. Rows give clone size only sometimes, using once, few, many, or a class for an expanded clone.

j_call d_call clone_size v_call cdr3_nt cdr3_aa
TRBJ2-1 TRBD2 NA TRBV9 TGTGCCAGCAGCGCCACTAGCGGGCCGACCGAGCAGTTCTTC CASSATSGPTEQFF
TRBJ2-1 NA NA TRBV5-1 TGCGCCAGCAGCTTAGGATGGGGAGTTAGCTCCTACAATGAGCAGTTCTTC CASSLGWGVSSYNEQFF
TRBJ2-3 TRBD2 NA TRBV4-1 TGCGCCAGCAGCCAACGAACTAGCGGGAGGGGGGATACGCAGTATTTT CASSQRTSGRGDTQYF
TRBJ2-2 NA NA TRBV9 TGTGCCAGCAGCGTTAGTTTAGCGACTCACACCGGGGAGCTGTTTTTT CASSVSLATHTGELFF
TRBJ2-1 NA NA TRBV19 TGTGCCAGTAGTTATCAGGGATCCTACAATGAGCAGTTCTTC CASSYQGSYNEQFF
TRBJ2-2 NA once TRBV7-8 TGTGCCAGCAGCTTATTCGACGGTAACACCGGGGAGCTGTTTTTT CASSLFDGNTGELFF
TRBJ1-3 NA NA TRBV5-6 TGTGCCAGCAGCTTGGTGGGCGGCTCTGGAAACACCATATATTTT CASSLVGGSGNTIYF
TRBJ2-3 NA NA TRBV2 TGTGCCAGCAGTGGAACGGGAGCGTCGACAGATACGCAGTATTTT CASSGTGASTDTQYF
TRBJ2-7 NA NA TRBV7-2 TGTGCCAGCAGCTATACCGGGACCTCCTACGAGCAGTACTTC CASSYTGTSYEQYF
TRBJ1-1 NA NA TRBV2 TGTGCCAGCAGAGATGACAGGGAAGCTTTCTTT CASRDDREAFF
TRBJ2-7 NA NA TRBV6-6 TGTGCCAGCACCGGCGGATTCCCCGAGCAGTACTTC CASTGGFPEQYF
TRBJ1-1 TRBD1 NA TRBV6-7 TGTGCCAGCAGTTCGACAGGGATGAACACTGAAGCTTTCTTT CASSSTGMNTEAFF
TRBJ2-7 NA NA TRBV28 TGTGCCAGCAGTTTCGGGCTGTGGGGGCAGTACTTC CASSFGLWGQYF
TRBJ1-1 NA NA TRBV4-1 TGCGCCAGCAGCCAAGACAGGTTTGCTGAAGCTTTCTTT CASSQDRFAEAFF
TRBJ2-7 TRBD2 NA TRBV18 TGTGCCAGCTCACCAGGACTAGCGGAAGACTACGAGCAGTACTTC CASSPGLAEDYEQYF
TRBJ2-7 TRBD1 NA TRBV2 TGTGCCAGCAGTGCTACAGGGGTTTCCTCCTACGAGCAGTACTTC CASSATGVSSYEQYF
TRBJ2-7 TRBD2 NA TRBV11-2 TGTGCCAGCAGCCTCACGGGACTAGCGGCCTACGAGCAGTACTTC CASSLTGLAAYEQYF
TRBJ1-3 TRBD1 NA TRBV28 TGTGCCAGCAGTTCATCAGGGGGTAGAAACACCATATATTTT CASSSSGGRNTIYF
TRBJ1-2 NA NA TRBV7-8 TGTGCCAACAGCGAATCGCTGGATGGCAGGGACCATGGCTACACCTTC CANSESLDGRDHGYTF
TRBJ1-2 NA NA TRBV28 TGTGCCAGCAGGGGAGGGGGTCCCGGGGGCTACACCTTC CASRGGGPGGYTF
TRBJ2-1 NA NA TRBV5-6 TGTGCCAGCAGCTTGGTAGGGGGAGGGACCTACAATGAGCAGTTCTTC CASSLVGGGTYNEQFF
TRBJ1-2 NA NA TRBV29-1 TGCAGCGTTGAGGGGGACGATAACTATGGCTACACCTTC CSVEGDDNYGYTF
TRBJ2-7 TRBD2 NA TRBV7-9 TGTGCCAGCAGCCCCCGGGGGGAGGACTACGAGCAGTACTTC CASSPRGEDYEQYF
TRBJ2-1 NA NA TRBV7-9 TGTGCCAGCAGCTTAGCGGGGGTTTACAATGAGCAGTTCTTC CASSLAGVYNEQFF
TRBJ2-1 NA NA TRBV10-3 TGTGCCATCAGTGAGGGGGGGAATGAGCAGTTCTTC CAISEGGNEQFF
TRBJ2-6 NA NA TRBV7-2 TGTGCCAGCAGCCTCTCACCAGGGGTTGGGGCCAACGTCCTGACTTTC CASSLSPGVGANVLTF
TRBJ2-3 TRBD2 NA TRBV5-4 TGTGCCAGCAGCTTTAATAGCGGGAGGGTGCGCACAGATACGCAGTATTTT CASSFNSGRVRTDTQYF
TRBJ1-1 TRBD1 once TRBV28 TGTGCCAGCAGTTTTTCCCCAGGGGGTTCTTTCTTT CASSFSPGGSFF
TRBJ1-5 NA NA TRBV25-1 TGTGCCAGCAGTGAATATAATAACAATCAGCCCCAGCATTTT CASSEYNNNQPQHF
TRBJ1-2 NA NA TRBV27 TGTGCCAGCAGGGGGGAGGGATTAACTGGCTACACCTTC CASRGEGLTGYTF
TRBJ2-4 NA NA TRBV2 TGTGCCAGCAGTGATCTCCGGCAGGCCCGCAAAAACATTCAGTACTTC CASSDLRQARKNIQYF
TRBJ2-3 NA NA TRBV27 TGTGCCAGCAGGCAGGTAGTAGCGGAGAGCACAGATACGCAGTATTTT CASRQVVAESTDTQYF
TRBJ1-1 NA NA TRBV6-1 TGTGCCAGCTTATGGGGGAACACTGAAGCTTTCTTT CASLWGNTEAFF
TRBJ2-1 TRBD2 NA TRBV5-8 TGTGCCAGCACCCTAGCGGGGCCTTACAATGAGCAGTTCTTC CASTLAGPYNEQFF
TRBJ1-1 TRBD1 NA TRBV29-1 TGCAGCGTTGCCCGGGACAGGAAAGCGAACACTGAAGCTTTCTTT CSVARDRKANTEAFF
TRBJ2-7 NA NA TRBV15 TGTGCCACCAGTTTGAGGGAGGAGGGCTACGAGCAGTACTTC CATSLREEGYEQYF
TRBJ2-1 TRBD2 NA TRBV6-7 TGTGCCAGCAGGTCGATCAGGACTAGCGGGAGTAGTTCCTACAATGAGCAGTTCTTC CASRSIRTSGSSSYNEQFF
TRBJ2-1 NA few TRBV7-9 TGTGCCAGCAGCTTAGCGAACAATGAGCAGTTCTTC CASSLANNEQFF
TRBJ1-4 TRBD1 NA TRBV25-1 TGTGCCAGCAGTGAACGACAGGGGGCTAATGAAAAACTGTTTTTT CASSERQGANEKLFF
TRBJ2-7 TRBD2 NA TRBV19 TGTGCCAGTACCTTCGAAGCGGGAGGACTCTACGAGCAGTACTTC CASTFEAGGLYEQYF
TRBJ2-7 NA NA TRBV13 TGTGCCAGCAGCCACACCCTTCGACAGAGTTACGAGCAGTACTTC CASSHTLRQSYEQYF
TRBJ2-1 TRBD1 NA TRBV7-8 TGTGCCAGCAGCTACCGGGACAGGGCTCATGAGCAGTTCTTC CASSYRDRAHEQFF
TRBJ1-2 NA once TRBV29-1 TGCAGCGCCCTCGGGGGGGGCAGCGCGGTCTATGGCTACACCTTC CSALGGGSAVYGYTF
TRBJ2-3 NA NA TRBV28 TGTGCCAGCAGTTTATTGGAAGAGGCGGATACGCAGTATTTT CASSLLEEADTQYF
TRBJ1-2 NA once TRBV19 TGTGCCAGTAGTATAAGTAAGTTGTCGGTGGAAGGCTACGCCTTC CASSISKLSVEGYAF
TRBJ1-2 NA once TRBV27 TGTGCCAGCAGTGGGAGTATGGACTATGGCTACACCTTC CASSGSMDYGYTF
TRBJ2-3 TRBD2 NA TRBV19 TGTGCCAGTAGTATCATGGGACTAGCGGGAGCGCGTACGCAGTATTTT CASSIMGLAGARTQYF
TRBJ1-4 NA NA TRBV2 TGTGCCAGCAGACTAACGACAGACACTACCGACCCAACTAATGAAAAACTGTTTTTT CASRLTTDTTDPTNEKLFF
TRBJ2-2 NA NA TRBV7-6 TGTGCCAGCAGCCCCAACATTCGACAGTATAACACCGGGGAGCTGTTTTTT CASSPNIRQYNTGELFF
TRBJ1-2 NA NA TRBV7-8 TGTGCCAGCAGCTTAGATCTTTGGGGGGCTCATGGCTACACCTTC CASSLDLWGAHGYTF
TRBJ1-5 NA NA TRBV19 TGTGCCAGTAGTACGTACTCAGGGTTCAATCAGCCCCAGCATTTT CASSTYSGFNQPQHF
TRBJ2-5 TRBD1 NA TRBV7-9 TGTGCCAGCAGCTATCCCGGGACAGAGCAAGAGACCCAGTACTTC CASSYPGTEQETQYF
TRBJ1-2 TRBD1 once TRBV28 TGTGCCAGCAGTTTAAGGAGGACCCGGGACAGGGTCGGCTACACCTTC CASSLRRTRDRVGYTF
TRBJ2-5 NA NA TRBV9 TGTGCCAGCAGCGGGATGGCGACAGCACAAGAGACCCAGTACTTC CASSGMATAQETQYF